This TCR beta chain was captured by sequencing in a study of shared clonotypes between healthy human individuals. Overall study: Plates per donor: three CD4 naive, three CD4 memory, two CD8 naive, one CD8 memory. Study observations and caveats: Clonotype sharing among the donors was expected to vary with sequencing depth.

The germline CDR1 and CDR2 sequences are SGDLS and YYNGEE. The germline V and J ends were trimmed by 5 bases and 5 bases, with 9 bases remaining between them. The length of the CDR3 is 12 residues. Worth noting for this clone: The antigen remains undetermined.

Combining CD45RO+ cells with CCR7-negative CD45RA+ TemRA cells gave CD8 memory. Execution of the assay was at deep level. The method was immunoSEQ multiplex PCR; TCRdb's version includes in-frame clones alone and lacks a portion of them. This table holds around 370,000 clones, about 96% found once. The TCR comes from a man aged 30 to 45 in good health. Specimen: memory CD8+ T cells sorted from blood. As for subset: CD45RO+ cells pooled with CCR7-negative TemRA cells. This rearrangement joins TRBV9 to TRBJ2-3, with D hard to call. The CDR3 bases are TGTGCCAGCAGGTCCCCTCGAGATACGCAGTATTTT. It codes for CASRSPRDTQYF.